One sample yielded the 10 T cell receptor beta chains listed below, sequenced in a study of blood T cell repertoires in COVID-19. Profiling relied on immunoSEQ multiplex PCR, and the TCRdb table lists in-frame clones only, not all of them. The data contain approximately 150,000 clones, approximately 86% of them singletons. The specimen was peripheral blood. The source is a woman of 80 years or more with COVID-19, enrolled during active disease.

J is TRBJ1-2 and V is TRBV19, with TRBD1 matching over 8 bases. Trimming cost V 10 bases and J 6 bases; bases outside gene matches: 7. The germline gives CDR1 LNHDA, CDR2 SQIVND (reference sequence). The CDR3 runs 12 residues. CDR3 coding DNA: TGTGCCACAGTTCAACAGGGGGATGGCTACACCTTC. Translating gives CATVQQGDGYTF. Based on the CDR3 plus reference TRBV19 and TRBJ1-2, the full variable domain is DGGITQSPKYLFRKEGQNVTLSCEQNLNHDAMYWYRQDPGQGLRLIYYSQIVNDFQKGDIAEGYSVSREKKESFPLTVTSAQKNPTAFYLCATVQQGDGYTFGSGTRLTVV.

The chain recombines TRBV6-5 with TRBJ1-4; D gene unclear. V lost 3 bases and J lost 10, with 12 bases in between. CDR3 length: 13 residues. The germline V gene has CDR1 MNHEY and CDR2 SVGAGI. In nucleotides, the CDR3 is TGTGCCAGCAGTTATTCAACGGGAGGAAAACTGTTTTTT. This gives the protein CASSYSTGGKLFF.

V is TRBV5-4 and J is TRBJ1-5; maybe TRBD1 (6 bases). V was clipped by 1 base and J by 3 bases, with 11 bases between them. This CDR3 comprises 15 residues. CDR1 is SGHNT, CDR2 YYREEE, per germline (reference sequence). The CDR3 coding sequence is TGTGCCAGCAGCTTGTTTGGGGGGGCCAATCAGCCCCAGCATTTT. This gives the protein CASSLFGGANQPQHF.

The CDR3 spells CASSPTTGGGYEQYF. Written as DNA, the CDR3 is TGTGCCAGCAGCCCCACCACAGGGGGAGGTTACGAGCAGTACTTC. V usage is TRBV11-1 and J usage is TRBJ2-7, with TRBD1 identical over 8 bases. The CDR3 runs to 15 residues. Germline assignment: CDR1 SGHAT and CDR2 FQDESV (reference sequence). Trimming cost V 5 bases and J 4 bases; bases outside gene matches: 10. Supplemented by reference TRBV11-1 and TRBJ2-7, the full variable domain reads EAEVAQSPRYKITEKSQAVAFWCDPISGHATLYWYRQILGQGPELLVQFQDESVVDDSQLPKDRFSAERLKGVDSTLKIQPAELGDSAMYLCASSPTTGGGYEQYFGPGTRLTVT.

The rearrangement links TRBV14 to TRBJ1-2, with 8 bases fitting TRBD1. Germline V lookup: CDR1 SGHDN, CDR2 FVKESK. V was pared by 0 bases and J by 6 bases, with 9 bases of the junction left unmatched. The CDR3 is made up of 16 amino acids. CDR3 amino acids: CASSQEGLDRVNGYTF. CDR3 DNA sequence: TGTGCCAGCAGCCAAGAGGGGTTGGACAGGGTCAATGGCTACACCTTC. Full variable domain (outside the CDR3, taken from reference TRBV14 and TRBJ1-2): EAGVTQFPSHSVIEKGQTVTLRCDPISGHDNLYWYRRVMGKEIKFLLHFVKESKQDESGMPNNRFLAERTGGTYSTLKVQPAELEDSGVYFCASSQEGLDRVNGYTFGSGTRLTVV.

The chain is built from TRBV7-3 and TRBJ1-4; D is possibly TRBD1 (5 bases). Germline V lookup: CDR1 SGHTA, CDR2 FQGTGA. The CDR3 length is 15 residues. Trimming took 0 bases from V and 5 from J, leaving 10 bases between them. CDR3 DNA sequence: TGTGCCAGCAGCTTAACCGCGGGGGTGAATGAAAAACTGTTTTTT. This translates into CASSLTAGVNEKLFF.

J is TRBJ2-6 and V is TRBV10-1, with TRBD2 matching over 16 bases. V gave up 7 bases and J gave up 2 bases; unmatched junction bases: 11. Per germline, CDR1 WNHNN and CDR2 SYGVQD (reference sequence). This CDR3 has 20 amino acids. This CDR3 reads CASNDQGTSGRATGANVLTF. The DNA for the CDR3 is TGCGCCAGCAATGATCAAGGGACTAGCGGGAGGGCGACTGGGGCCAACGTCCTGACTTTC.

This clone was seen once. DNA of the CDR3: TGTGCCAGCAGCTTAAAGGGGGGGATTTACAATGAGCAGTTCTTC. Translated: CASSLKGGIYNEQFF. The chain couples TRBV7-3 to TRBJ2-1; D is perhaps TRBD2 (7 bases). Trimming shortened V by 1 base and J by 4 bases, and 11 bases separated the two germline ends. Germline-derived CDR1 and CDR2 are SGHTA and FQGTGA. The CDR3 length is 15 residues.

This clone was picked up a small number of times. This chain connects TRBV28 to TRBJ1-1; possible D gene TRBD1, 5 bases. The CDR3 has 14 residues. Trimming took 3 bases from V and 7 from J, leaving 15 bases between them. In germline, CDR1 is MDHEN, CDR2 SYDVKM. CDR3 DNA sequence: TGTGCCAGCAGTTTGGGGGGTATGGTGAATGAAGCTTTCTTT. Encoded protein: CASSLGGMVNEAFF.

J is TRBJ1-5 and V is TRBV28, with D possibly being TRBD1 (5 bases). With 7 bases removed from V and 3 bases from J, the gap between germline ends came to 16 bases. This CDR3 comprises 15 residues. Per the germline V gene, CDR1 is MDHEN and CDR2 is SYDVKM. This chain's CDR3 is CASKGIGYPNQPQHF. The DNA for the CDR3 is TGTGCCAGCAAGGGGATAGGGTACCCCAATCAGCCCCAGCATTTT.